A single count supports the clone carrying this T cell receptor beta chain. Its antigen is not identified. Lymphocytes (intraepithelial and lamina propria) were released by processing the graft tissue. This sample is drawn from a study of graft-versus-host responses after intestinal transplantation. Whole-study context: Each recipient received anti-thymocyte globulin induction, then tacrolimus and steroids for 3 to 4 years.

Study-level results: Early post-transplant HvG declines were associated with peak circulating GvH clone levels.

CDR3 length: 15 residues. Germline V gene lookup returns CDR1 MNHNY and CDR2 SVGAGI (reference sequence). V was clipped by 8 bases and J by 0 bases, with 16 bases between them. Method: immunoSEQ multiplex PCR; TCRdb's copy keeps in-frame clones and lacks some. The sample lists 4,000 to 5,000 clones, about 80% occurring once. The V and J genes are TRBV6-6 and TRBJ2-5; D unclear. This TCR came from a human patient who received an intestinal transplant, so some T cells may come from the graft donor. The sequencing used ileum tissue, collected about 18 weeks after intestinal transplantation. CDR3: CASPVWRCHQETQYF. The CDR3 DNA is TGTGCCAGCCCCGTATGGCGATGCCACCAAGAGACCCAGTACTTC.